This entry describes one TCR beta chain. This sample was included in a study of control samples from healthy donors and cancer patients. The table came from immunoSEQ multiplex PCR; TCRdb's copy has only in-frame clones and leaves some out. The sample lists around 96,000 clones; just over 90% were seen once. The CDR3 is 15 residues long. Germline V gives CDR1 SNHLY, CDR2 FYNNEI. Trimming removed 8 bases from V and 6 bases from J; junction bases left unmatched: 9. The chain recombines TRBV2 with TRBJ1-4; 10 nucleotides match TRBD1. What was sequenced was blood. This clonotype originated in a man aged 18-30 years in good health. The CDR3 coding sequence is TGTGCCAGCCGGGAAGGGGGACAGGGGTATGAAAAACTGTTTTTT. This gives the protein CASREGGQGYEKLFF.